This T cell receptor (beta chain) was retrieved from a study of T-cell memory formation after mild COVID-19. Notes on the study in general: SARS-CoV-2 specificity of second-wave clones peaking day 37 was unconfirmed.

Per germline, CDR1 SEHNR and CDR2 FQNEAQ (reference sequence). Trimming at V came to 5 bases and at J to 7 bases, leaving 8 bases not matched to a gene. This CDR3 region has 15 residues. This clonotype was detected a few times. Its target is not known. TCRdb processed the 5' RACE reads anew with MiXCR; each CDR3 protein has one entry. The sample has 550,000 to 600,000 distinct CDR3 sequences; about 20% are singletons. The rearrangement joins TRBV7-9 to TRBJ1-6; TRBD1 matches 7 bases. The sequence derives from an adult woman who had mild COVID-19 (a few samples of this study predate the infection). Cell type and time point are not known. Input material: PBMCs or a T cell subset sorted from them (not recorded which). The CDR3 spells CASSPRGTENSPLHF. In DNA, the CDR3 is TGTGCCAGCAGCCCACGCGGGACAGAGAATTCACCCCTCCACTTT.